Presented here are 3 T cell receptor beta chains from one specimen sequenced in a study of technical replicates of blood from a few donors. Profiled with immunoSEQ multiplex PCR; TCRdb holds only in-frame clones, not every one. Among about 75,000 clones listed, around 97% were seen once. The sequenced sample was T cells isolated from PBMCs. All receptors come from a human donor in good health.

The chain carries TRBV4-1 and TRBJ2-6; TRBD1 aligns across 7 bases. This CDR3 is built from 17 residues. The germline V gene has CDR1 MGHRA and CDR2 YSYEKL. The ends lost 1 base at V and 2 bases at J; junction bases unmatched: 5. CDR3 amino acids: CASSQVDRDAGANVLTF. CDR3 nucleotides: TGCGCCAGCAGCCAAGTCGACAGGGACGCTGGGGCCAACGTCCTGACTTTC.

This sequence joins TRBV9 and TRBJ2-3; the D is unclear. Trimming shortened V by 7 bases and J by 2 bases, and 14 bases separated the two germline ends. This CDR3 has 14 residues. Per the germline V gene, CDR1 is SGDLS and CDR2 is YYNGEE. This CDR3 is CASCYRLNTDTQYF. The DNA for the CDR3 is TGTGCCAGCTGCTACCGCCTTAACACAGATACGCAGTATTTT.

The CDR3 region has the DNA TGTGCCAGCAGTCTCGGGAGGATAAATGAGCAGTTCTTC. Protein product: CASSLGRINEQFF. The chain carries TRBV6-6 and TRBJ2-1; 7 bases agree with TRBD2. CDR3 length: 13 residues. Trimming cost V 5 bases and J 7 bases; bases outside gene matches: 5. Germline CDR1 reads MNHNY; CDR2 reads SVGAGI (reference sequence).